This TCR beta chain was profiled in a study of blood T cell repertoires in COVID-19. Study-level information: Some COVID-19 samples were acute and others convalescent; all came from the United States, Italy and Spain. Nucleic acid was either cDNA or gDNA, and it came from T cells, B-cell-depleted T cells, or PBMCs.

Original analysis: Amplification of reference gene primers provided the estimated nucleated cell counts. Assay used: immunoSEQ multiplex PCR; TCRdb lists only in-frame clones, some missing. For V, J and clone size, that table is used; D and trimming come from the DNA. The profile shows 45,000 to 55,000 clones, 70% to 90% of them singletons. The CDR3 length is 14 residues. CDR1 is SNHLY and CDR2 is FYNNEI in the germline V gene. With 6 bases clipped from V and 5 bases from J, the junction kept 6 bases outside the gene matches. Sequenced material: peripheral blood. The source is a human donor in a cohort sampled during active COVID-19. The rearrangement uses TRBV2 and TRBJ2-1; 8 bases align to TRBD2. CDR3 protein: CASSQTSVHNEQFF. In nucleotides, the CDR3 is TGTGCCAGCAGCCAGACTAGCGTCCACAATGAGCAGTTCTTC.